Following are 10 T cell receptor beta chains from one sample sequenced in a study of OX40 agonist ivuxolimab in advanced cancers. TCRdb's table, derived via immunoSEQ multiplex PCR, lists solely in-frame clones and lacks some. The top ten clones hold about 0.3% of a sample with around 100,000 clones, 89% of them seen once. Sequenced here: CD4+ or CD8+ T cells sorted from blood, sampled in a trial of the OX40 agonist ivuxolimab. These receptors were obtained from an adult with an advanced solid tumor such as melanoma, head and neck, liver or kidney cancer.

The chain has TRBV30 and TRBJ2-5, with D maybe TRBD2 (5 bases). The V end was cut by 0 bases, the J end by 4 bases, with 6 bases between. The germline V gene has CDR1 GTSNPN and CDR2 SVGIG (reference sequence). The CDR3 consists of 12 residues. As DNA, the CDR3 is TGTGCCTGGAGTGTAGGAGGAGAGACCCAGTACTTC. Translated: CAWSVGGETQYF.

This clone was seen once. CDR3 loop: CASSPRQGATRIGSSTDTQYF. The CDR3 nucleotides are TGTGCCAGTAGTCCAAGACAGGGGGCGACGCGAATCGGATCTAGCACAGATACGCAGTATTTT. V is TRBV19 and J is TRBJ2-3, with TRBD1 identical over 10 bases. Germline V gives CDR1 LNHDA, CDR2 SQIVND (reference sequence). This CDR3 contains 21 residues. The trim removed 5 bases at V and 0 bases at J, leaving 20 bases unmatched. The entire variable domain, with the rest obtained from reference TRBV19 and TRBJ2-3, is as follows: DGGITQSPKYLFRKEGQNVTLSCEQNLNHDAMYWYRQDPGQGLRLIYYSQIVNDFQKGDIAEGYSVSREKKESFPLTVTSAQKNPTAFYLCASSPRQGATRIGSSTDTQYFGPGTRLTVL.

J is TRBJ2-3 and V is TRBV10-2; weak D call: TRBD2 (5 bases). V was shortened by 3 bases and J by 1 base, with 11 bases between the two germline ends. Germline V gene lookup returns CDR1 WSHSY and CDR2 SAAADI. The CDR3 is made up of 15 amino acids. The CDR3 DNA is TGCGCCAGCAGTGATGTTTTGGGAGGCACAGATACGCAGTATTTT. It codes for CASSDVLGGTDTQYF.

The V and J genes are TRBV6-1 and TRBJ1-2; D call uncertain. Germline V gene lookup returns CDR1 MNHNS and CDR2 SASEGT. V lost 6 bases, J lost 4 bases, and 18 bases lay in between. CDR3 length: 15 residues. The CDR3 nucleotides are TGTGCCAGCAGGGAGTCGGCCACCGGATCCTATGGCTACACCTTC. This sequence encodes CASRESATGSYGYTF.

This clone was seen only once. This chain links TRBV2 with TRBJ1-2; D remains unclear. Germline V gene lookup returns CDR1 SNHLY and CDR2 FYNNEI. V was trimmed by 6 bases and J by 4 bases, leaving 9 bases between them. This CDR3 is 12 amino acids long. CDR3 loop: CASRKRVYGYTF. The CDR3 DNA reads as TGTGCCAGCAGGAAGAGGGTCTATGGCTACACCTTC.

The rearrangement joins TRBV5-1 to TRBJ2-2, with 9 bases aligning to TRBD1. With 4 bases clipped from V and 3 bases from J, the junction kept 4 bases outside the gene matches. The CDR3 consists of 15 residues. Germline V gene lookup returns CDR1 SGHRS and CDR2 YFSETQ. The chain's CDR3 is CASSNGQGYTGELFF. The CDR3, as DNA: TGCGCCAGCAGCAACGGACAGGGGTACACCGGGGAGCTGTTTTTT.

The chain links TRBV30 to TRBJ1-5; TRBD1 matches at 8 bases. The CDR3 sequence is 14 residues long. V lost 4 bases and J lost 2; bases outside the gene matches: 4. The germline CDR1 and CDR2 sequences are GTSNPN and SVGIG (reference sequence). The CDR3: CAWTGGEGNQPQHF. The CDR3 nucleotides are TGTGCCTGGACAGGGGGCGAGGGCAATCAGCCCCAGCATTTT.

The V and J genes are TRBV11-1 and TRBJ1-1; D perhaps matches TRBD1 (5 bases). The CDR3 has 15 residues. Trimming removed 2 bases at V and 0 bases at J, with 10 bases between. Germline CDR1 is SGHAT and CDR2 is FQDESV (reference sequence). CDR3 sequence: CASSLFTGMNTEAFF. The CDR3 nucleotides read TGTGCCAGCAGCTTATTTACAGGCATGAACACTGAAGCTTTCTTT. Filled out from reference TRBV11-1 and TRBJ1-1, the complete variable domain reads EAEVAQSPRYKITEKSQAVAFWCDPISGHATLYWYRQILGQGPELLVQFQDESVVDDSQLPKDRFSAERLKGVDSTLKIQPAELGDSAMYLCASSLFTGMNTEAFFGQGTRLTVV.

This sequence joins TRBV5-4 and TRBJ2-4, with 9 nucleotides matching TRBD1. V shed 6 bases, J shed 5 bases, and the junction held 9 bases outside the gene matches. The CDR3 covers 15 residues. Germline V gene lookup returns CDR1 SGHNT and CDR2 YYREEE (reference sequence). The CDR3 DNA is TGTGCCAGCACCACTCGGGACAGGGTGGAAAACATTCAGTACTTC. Translated, it gives CASTTRDRVENIQYF.

In nucleotides, the CDR3 is TGCGCCAGCAGCCAAGAAGGGGGAACTAATGAAAAACTGTTTTTT. Amino acids: CASSQEGGTNEKLFF. V gene TRBV4-3 combines with J gene TRBJ1-4, with D perhaps TRBD1 (6 bases). The V gene lost 0 bases and the J gene lost 1 base, with 6 bases spanning the gap. CDR1 and CDR2 from the germline V gene are LGHNA and YSLEER. The CDR3 contains 15 residues.